Following are 11 T cell receptor beta chains from one sample sequenced in a study of T-cell reconstitution after alpha-beta-depleted transplantation in children. Preparation of the TCRbeta library used unique molecular identifiers. In TCRdb, the PCR reads were re-called with MiXCR into one record per CDR3 protein. This sample carries a few hundred thousand distinct CDR3 sequences, around 27% of them seen once, and the ten largest clones take about a third. Sequenced here: PBMCs, sampled before TCRalphabeta/CD19-depleted stem cell transplant. The origin of the receptors is a boy in the first two years of life with Wiskott-Aldrich syndrome, due to receive a stem cell transplant.

CDR3 loop: CASRNTGNYGYTF. The CDR3 coding sequence is TGTGCCAGCAGAAATACCGGCAACTATGGCTACACCTTC. The chain employs TRBV6-1 and TRBJ1-2; no clear D. With 6 bases removed from V and 2 bases from J, the gap between germline ends came to 10 bases. There are 13 residues in the CDR3. Per germline, CDR1 MNHNS and CDR2 SASEGT.

CDR3 sequence (DNA): TGCGCCAGCAGCTTGGTTAAGGGATTGAACACTGAAGCTTTCTTT. This encodes CASSLVKGLNTEAFF. The chain is built from TRBV5-1 and TRBJ1-1; no reliable D call. The germline CDR1 and CDR2 sequences are SGHRS and YFSETQ. V dropped 0 bases and J dropped 0 bases, with 9 bases sitting between them. The CDR3 is 15 amino acids.

The chain recombines TRBV27 with TRBJ2-1; D unresolved. The CDR3 runs to 11 residues. V was pared by 7 bases and J by 11 bases, with 12 bases between. Germline lookup yields CDR1 MNHEY and CDR2 SMNVEV (reference sequence). CDR3 coding DNA: TGTGCCAGCATAGGGTCCTTCCAGCAGTTCTTC. Its protein product is CASIGSFQQFF.

This chain joins TRBV5-1 and TRBJ1-2; a possible D gene is TRBD1 (5 bases). This CDR3 is built from 16 residues. Per germline, CDR1 SGHRS and CDR2 YFSETQ. Trimming took 3 bases from V and 6 from J, leaving 21 bases between them. CDR3 in amino acids: CASSSRDSGFNHGYTF. CDR3 in DNA: TGCGCCAGCAGCTCCCGGGACTCAGGATTCAATCATGGCTACACCTTC.

This clonotype was seen ten or more times. V gene TRBV12-3 or TRBV12-4 combines with J gene TRBJ1-4, with 7 bases identical to TRBD1. This CDR3 has 15 amino acids. The ends lost 2 bases at V and 5 bases at J; junction bases unmatched: 5. The CDR3 is CASSLRTGPNEKLFF. DNA of the CDR3: TGTGCCAGCAGTTTACGGACAGGCCCGAATGAAAAACTGTTTTTT.

The V and J genes are TRBV13 and TRBJ2-1; 11 nucleotides match TRBD2. After removal of 6 bases from V and 3 bases from J, the junction contained 10 bases not matched to a gene. This CDR3 contains 17 residues. Germline CDR1 is PRHDT and CDR2 is FYEKMQ (reference sequence). The CDR3 DNA is TGTGCCAGCAGGCGACTAGCGGGGAATACGCGCTACAATGAGCAGTTCTTC. Protein sequence: CASRRLAGNTRYNEQFF.

This chain links TRBV19 with TRBJ2-3; no firm D call. The germline V gene encodes CDR1 LNHDA and CDR2 SQIVND (reference sequence). V shed 7 bases and J shed 4 bases, with 12 bases lying between them. The CDR3 consists of 13 residues. CDR3 DNA: TGTGCCAGTACCGCGGCTAACGCAGATACGCAGTATTTT. Amino acids: CASTAANADTQYF.

The chain is built from TRBV5-1 and TRBJ1-6; no definite D call. The CDR3 loop spans 13 amino acids. The V end was cut by 10 bases, the J end by 7 bases, with 15 bases between. Looked up from germline, CDR1 is SGHRS and CDR2 is YFSETQ. The CDR3 DNA reads as TGCGCCTCTAAGGGCCAGGCCAATTCACCCCTCCACTTT. Residues: CASKGQANSPLHF.

This clonotype turned up a few times. This chain connects TRBV7-2 to TRBJ2-6, with D perhaps being TRBD1 or TRBD2 (5 bases each). This CDR3 is 17 amino acids long. The germline CDR1 and CDR2 sequences are SGHTA and FQGNSA. Trimming left V 2 bases short and J 0 bases short, with 11 bases between. This chain's CDR3 is CASSLNGALSGANVLTF. The CDR3 nucleotides are TGTGCCAGCAGCTTAAACGGGGCCCTCTCTGGGGCCAACGTCCTGACTTTC.

Only a few counts were recorded for this clonotype. The chain has TRBV5-1 and TRBJ2-3; D possibly corresponds to TRBD2 (6 bases). Germline CDR1 is SGHRS and CDR2 is YFSETQ. V was pared by 4 bases and J by 0 bases, with 12 bases between. The CDR3 runs 15 residues. The CDR3 region has the DNA TGCGCCAGCAGCGTGGACGGGACTAGCACAGATACGCAGTATTTT. Protein product: CASSVDGTSTDTQYF. Using reference TRBV5-1 and TRBJ2-3 for the parts outside the CDR3, the full variable domain is KAGVTQTPRYLIKTRGQQVTLSCSPISGHRSVSWYQQTPGQGLQFLFEYFSETQRNKGNFPGRFSGRQFSNSRSEMNVSTLELGDSALYLCASSVDGTSTDTQYFGPGTRLTVL.

This rearrangement joins TRBV6-5 to TRBJ2-6; no definite D call. The CDR3 covers 18 residues. CDR1 and CDR2 (germline): MNHEY, SVGAGI. Trimming stripped 3 bases from V and 2 bases from J, with 17 bases between. CDR3 in DNA: TGTGCCAGCAGTTATGGAGTGGGTTCCCCCCCTGGGGCCAACGTCCTGACTTTC. Translation gives CASSYGVGSPPGANVLTF.